This entry lists 15 T cell receptor beta chains sequenced from one sample in a study of OX40 agonist ivuxolimab in advanced cancers. Sequencing used immunoSEQ multiplex PCR; TCRdb keeps in-frame clones, though not all of them. The table shows around 22,000 clones, with around 83% occurring only once. The sample here was CD4+ or CD8+ T cells sorted from blood, taken in a trial of the OX40 agonist ivuxolimab. These receptors were taken from an adult with an advanced solid tumor such as melanoma, head and neck, liver or kidney cancer.

This chain links TRBV2 with TRBJ1-2, with unresolved D. With 4 bases removed from V and 2 bases from J, the gap between germline ends came to 5 bases. Germline lookup yields CDR1 SNHLY and CDR2 FYNNEI. The CDR3 has 12 amino acids. DNA for the CDR3: TGTGCCAGCAGTGCTGAGAACTATGGCTACACCTTC. The encoded protein is CASSAENYGYTF.

This clone was picked up a small number of times. The V call is TRBV2, the J call TRBJ1-6; no reliable D call. Germline V gene lookup returns CDR1 SNHLY and CDR2 FYNNEI. V lost 4 bases and J 9 bases, leaving 4 bases between the germline ends. The CDR3 has 11 amino acids. The CDR3 sequence: CASSASSPLHF. The CDR3, as DNA: TGTGCCAGCAGTGCCAGTTCACCCCTCCACTTT.

The V call is TRBV7-9, the J call TRBJ1-2; no definite D call. CDR1 is SEHNR and CDR2 is FQNEAQ in the germline V gene (reference sequence). The length of the CDR3 is 14 residues. The ends were cut back, 4 bases at V and 3 bases at J, with 12 bases in the middle. DNA for the CDR3: TGTGCCAGCAGCTCGAACAGCCCTGACTATGGCTACACCTTC. It translates to CASSSNSPDYGYTF. Filled out from reference TRBV7-9 and TRBJ1-2, the complete variable domain reads DTGVSQNPRHKITKRGQNVTFRCDPISEHNRLYWYRQTLGQGPEFLTYFQNEAQLEKSRLLSDRFSAERPKGSFSTLEIQRTEQGDSAMYLCASSSNSPDYGYTFGSGTRLTVV.

V usage is TRBV10-3 and J usage is TRBJ1-2; TRBD1 is a possible D gene (5 bases). Germline V gene sequence: CDR1 ENHRY, CDR2 SYGVKD. The V gene lost 3 bases and the J gene lost 6 bases, with 8 bases spanning the gap. CDR3 size: 12 residues. The CDR3 is CAISEGADGYTF. CDR3 nucleotide sequence: TGTGCCATCAGTGAAGGGGCGGATGGCTACACCTTC.

The chain has TRBV18 and TRBJ1-2; D is uncertain. Between the trimmed V and J ends, which lost 3 bases and 4 bases, there was a span of 12 bases. Germline V gene lookup returns CDR1 KGHSH and CDR2 LQKENI. This CDR3 is 14 amino acids long. Written as DNA, the CDR3 is TGTGCCAGCTCACCGGGCCCCGAGATCTATGGCTACACCTTC. It translates to CASSPGPEIYGYTF.

The chain employs TRBV6-5 and TRBJ2-1; tentatively, D is TRBD1 or TRBD2 (5 bases each). V lost 2 bases and J lost 5, with 10 bases in between. The germline V gene has CDR1 MNHEY and CDR2 SVGAGI. The CDR3 totals 14 residues. The DNA of the CDR3 is TGTGCCAGCAGTTACGGGGGAGAGGACAATGAGCAGTTCTTC. It is translated as CASSYGGEDNEQFF.

The chain employs TRBV5-4 and TRBJ2-3; D gene ambiguous. The CDR3 has 12 residues. V was trimmed by 0 bases and J by 6 bases, leaving 5 bases between them. In germline, CDR1 is SGHNT, CDR2 YYREEE (reference sequence). The CDR3 bases are TGTGCCAGCAGCTTGGCACGGGATACGCAGTATTTT. This encodes CASSLARDTQYF.

The chain has TRBV5-1 and TRBJ2-3; TRBD2 is a possible D gene (7 bases). The CDR3 has 17 amino acids. V lost 4 bases to trimming and J lost 0 bases, with 18 bases between them. CDR1 is SGHRS, CDR2 YFSETQ, per germline. The CDR3 spells CASSAGSGTSSTDTQYF. The CDR3 nucleotides are TGCGCCAGCAGCGCGGGAAGCGGGACATCAAGCACAGATACGCAGTATTTT.

The gene calls are TRBV4-2 and TRBJ2-7, with 14 bases fitting TRBD2. V shed 8 bases and J 6 bases; nucleotides not matched to a gene: 6. The CDR3 consists of 14 residues. Germline V gives CDR1 LGHNA, CDR2 YNFKEQ. The CDR3 loop reads CASGGLAGVPEQYF. The CDR3 DNA reads as TGTGCCAGCGGGGGACTAGCGGGAGTCCCCGAGCAGTACTTC.

The chain couples TRBV10-1 to TRBJ2-3; D may be TRBD1 (5 bases). Trimming cost V 0 bases and J 4 bases, with 11 bases left between them. Germline lookup yields CDR1 WNHNN and CDR2 SYGVQD (reference sequence). This CDR3 is 15 amino acids long. CDR3 residues: CASSESQGVADTQYF. The CDR3 region has the DNA TGCGCCAGCAGTGAGTCGCAGGGCGTCGCAGATACGCAGTATTTT.

The chain joins TRBV19 to TRBJ2-5, with TRBD2 matching 9 bases. Germline loops: CDR1 LNHDA, CDR2 SQIVND (reference sequence). CDR3 length equals 14 residues. The junction had 3 bases not matched to a gene; V was cut back by 3 bases and J by 4 bases. Here the CDR3 DNA reads TGTGCCAGTAGTATTAGTAGCGGGGGAGAGACCCAGTACTTC. It encodes CASSISSGGETQYF.

The rearrangement uses TRBV11-3 and TRBJ2-6; 8 positions agree with TRBD1. J lost 4 bases, V lost 5 bases, and 7 bases had no gene match. Looked up from germline, CDR1 is SGHNT and CDR2 is YENEEA. The CDR3 is 16 amino acids. The CDR3 bases are TGTGCCAGCAGCGGTCCCGACAGGGGAGGGGCCAACGTCCTGACTTTC. Protein product: CASSGPDRGGANVLTF. Combining the CDR3 with reference TRBV11-3 and TRBJ2-6 gives the whole variable domain EAGVVQSPRYKIIEKKQPVAFWCNPISGHNTLYWYLQNLGQGPELLIRYENEEAVDDSQLPKDRFSAERLKGVDSTLKIQPAELGDSAVYLCASSGPDRGGANVLTFGAGSRLTVL.

V is TRBV10-3 and J is TRBJ2-7, with 11 bases matching TRBD2. Germline values: CDR1 ENHRY, CDR2 SYGVKD. This CDR3 region has 15 residues. V trimming: 5 bases; J trimming: 6 bases; junction bases outside the gene matches: 9. The CDR3 sequence: CAISSTSGRGGEQYF. CDR3 bases: TGTGCCATCAGTAGTACTAGCGGGAGAGGAGGCGAGCAGTACTTC.

This clone was detected a few times. This chain joins TRBV19 and TRBJ1-2, with D maybe TRBD1 (5 bases). This CDR3 spans 15 amino acids. Germline V gene lookup returns CDR1 LNHDA and CDR2 SQIVND (reference sequence). Trimming stripped 6 bases from V and 4 bases from J, with 18 bases between. CDR3 residues: CASSPRPGPGYGYTF. DNA of the CDR3: TGTGCCAGTAGCCCCCGTCCGGGGCCGGGCTATGGCTACACCTTC.

The V and J genes are TRBV28 and TRBJ2-3; possibly TRBD1 for D (6 bases). Germline assignment: CDR1 MDHEN and CDR2 SYDVKM. V was clipped by 8 bases and J by 0 bases, with 18 bases between them. There are 16 residues in the CDR3. DNA of the CDR3: TGTGCCAGCGATACCCCCGACAGGCCAAGCACAGATACGCAGTATTTT. As protein: CASDTPDRPSTDTQYF.